Detailed here is one T cell receptor beta chain. This clone has only one observation. The antigen it binds to is not known. No much larger clone is present one base from it, and per-base qualities are unavailable. The record originates from a study of blood T cell repertoires in COVID-19 (dated by TCRdb to the early 2020s). As for the study more broadly: Collaborator samples came from the United States, Italy and Spain and covered acute and convalescent phases of COVID-19. The material from the prospective study consisted of cDNA or gDNA derived from T cells, B-cell-depleted T cells, or PBMCs. Subjects who had been exposed to COVID-19, were actively infected with it, or had recovered from it provided the deeply sampled blood TCRbeta repertoires that made up the dataset. Sample metadata almost always included a de-identified subject ID, COVID-19 status, age in years and sex. Where HLA class I and class II types were available, the types were taken from metadata supplied by the sample provider, not from assay-based typing. A freely available public database, intended as a resource for researchers studying the immune response to SARS-CoV-2, is where the repertoires were released. The samples were drawn from the first 160 participants of the ongoing ImmuneRACE study and from some 1,300 subjects provided by 6 global collaborators.

Findings and caveats that apply to the study as a whole: How much clinical and demographic metadata was included differed by source and by participant, and the metadata was provided uncurated.

Inclusive of the bounding cysteine and phenylalanine, the CDR3 is 13 residues long. Only the CDR3 portion is preserved as DNA: 39 bases, with reading frame beginning at the first base. From the germline V gene (reference sequence), CDR1 is MNHNY and CDR2 is SVGAGI. Trimming at the junction amounts to 5 bases on V and 6 bases on J, and the germline ends lie 13 bases apart. In Seattle, one collaborating source enrolled patients while the infection was active and tracked those patients longitudinally over the course of disease. Collaborating institutions collected whole blood in K2EDTA tubes following their own protocols. For TCRbeta analysis, collaborators shipped samples as frozen whole blood, isolated PBMCs, or DNA extracted from either of those sample types. TCRbeta CDR3 regions were amplified from genomic DNA by means of the immunoSEQ Assay, a bias-controlled multiplex PCR. Per the authors' processing: Nucleated cell counts per sample were estimated from amplification of reference gene primers within the assay. To quantify the absolute abundance of each unique TCRbeta CDR3 rearrangement, sequence reads were collapsed and filtered. Productive Simpson clonality was computed per sample as the square root of Simpson's diversity index over productive rearrangements. The source is immuneACCESS, and TCRdb retained only in-frame sequences with V and J called. Part of the clones is not carried over; for the studies checked, unresolved V genes explain less than half of this, and the remainder is unexplained. Clone size and V and J calls were adopted from that table, with D and trimming inferred from the DNA. The sample contains 350,000 or so clones, around 88% of them found a single time. The biggest ten clones account for roughly 1.7% of the sample.

Sequencing was performed on peripheral blood. The rearrangement combines TRBV6-6 with TRBJ1-1; the D gene remains uncertain. The TCR originated in a woman aged 25 to 45 with COVID-19, enrolled during active disease. The bases are TGTGCCAGCAGTCTTAATATCAGGCCTGAAGCTTTCTTT. Translated, it reads CASSLNIRPEAFF.